The next 7 T cell receptor beta chains were all read from a single sample in a study of cytomegalovirus exposure and HLA in healthy donors. Vbeta (60) and Jbeta (13) primers were used in the PCR. Generated by immunoSEQ multiplex PCR, the TCRdb table keeps only in-frame clones and is missing some. The sample carries about 170,000 clones, over 60% recorded once. The material sequenced was PBMCs. These receptors all come from a woman in her forties or fifties in good health and CMV-seronegative.

This rearrangement joins TRBV7-2 to TRBJ1-3, with 7 bases fitting TRBD1. Germline-derived CDR1 and CDR2 are SGHTA and FQGNSA. This CDR3 contains 14 residues. The V segment lost 5 bases and the J segment 2 bases; nucleotides outside the gene matches: 3. Written as DNA, the CDR3 is TGTGCCAGCAGCCCAACAGGGGCTGGAAACACCATATATTTT. Protein: CASSPTGAGNTIYF.

This clone appeared once. The V gene is TRBV2, the J gene TRBJ1-5, with D unclear. Germline CDR1 reads SNHLY; CDR2 reads FYNNEI. The germline V and J ends were trimmed by 2 bases and 3 bases, with 17 bases remaining between them. CDR3 length: 17 amino acids. The CDR3 loop reads CASSEWAGVVDNQPQHF. The CDR3 region has the DNA TGTGCCAGCAGTGAATGGGCAGGTGTCGTAGACAATCAGCCCCAGCATTTT.

This clone was found once. The chain employs TRBV5-1 and TRBJ2-6, with TRBD2 matching 7 bases. J was trimmed by 2 bases and V by 4 bases; bases with no gene match: 6. Germline V gene data show CDR1 as SGHRS and CDR2 as YFSETQ. The CDR3 loop spans 16 amino acids. Here the CDR3 reads CASSPGGGTGANVLTF. For the CDR3, the DNA is TGCGCCAGCAGCCCTGGCGGGGGTACTGGGGCCAACGTCCTGACTTTC.

The rearrangement uses TRBV19 and TRBJ2-6, with 8 bases lining up with TRBD1. Germline trimming cut 5 bases from V and 0 bases from J; bases unmatched to any gene: 6. The length of the CDR3 is 17 residues. CDR1 is LNHDA, CDR2 SQIVND, per germline (reference sequence). The CDR3 region has the DNA TGTGCCAGTAGTCCCCCGGGACAGGCCTCTGGGGCCAACGTCCTGACTTTC. This sequence encodes CASSPPGQASGANVLTF. The full variable domain, rest sourced from reference TRBV19 and TRBJ2-6, is DGGITQSPKYLFRKEGQNVTLSCEQNLNHDAMYWYRQDPGQGLRLIYYSQIVNDFQKGDIAEGYSVSREKKESFPLTVTSAQKNPTAFYLCASSPPGQASGANVLTFGAGSRLTVL.

The genes are TRBV6-6 and TRBJ2-5, with D maybe TRBD1 (6 bases). The CDR3 has 16 residues. Germline CDR1 MNHNY, CDR2 SVGAGI (reference sequence). Trimming pared 5 bases from V and 4 bases from J, leaving 20 bases between. DNA for the CDR3: TGTGCCAGCAGTCTCCGACAGGCTAGAGTAGGAGAGACCCAGTACTTC. Translated, it gives CASSLRQARVGETQYF.

The rearrangement links TRBV28 to TRBJ2-7, with D maybe TRBD1 (6 bases). CDR1 is MDHEN, CDR2 SYDVKM, per germline. Between the trimmed V and J ends, which lost 6 bases and 3 bases, there was a span of 18 bases. CDR3 length: 15 amino acids. CDR3 nucleotide sequence: TGTGCCAGCAGCCGAGAACAGGGCCAATTCTACGAGCAGTACTTC. It yields the protein CASSREQGQFYEQYF.

This clone was recorded a few times. V and J are TRBV7-2 and TRBJ2-5, with D possibly matching TRBD1 (5 bases). This CDR3 contains 16 residues. Germline V lookup: CDR1 SGHTA, CDR2 FQGNSA. Trimming took off 2 bases at V and 1 base at J, with 14 bases between the two ends. The CDR3 region is CASSLSARVSQETQYF. The CDR3 bases are TGTGCCAGCAGCTTATCGGCCAGGGTCAGCCAAGAGACCCAGTACTTC.